The rows below give T cell receptor beta chains drawn from one sample of a study of technical replicates of blood from a few donors. Repertoires were generated with immunoSEQ multiplex PCR, while TCRdb's copy carries only in-frame clones and drops some. The sample lists 80,000 to 95,000 clones, almost 97% occurring once. Sequenced input: T cells isolated from PBMCs. These receptors all stem from a human donor in good health. CDR3s include the opening cysteine and the closing phenylalanine or tryptophan. D genes are given only for firm matches. Where a row states a size, it is once, few, many or the class of an expanded clone; other rows omit it.

TRBV28	NA	NA	TRBJ1-4	TGTGCCAGCAGTTTGGCGGGAGGGACTAATGAAAAACTGTTTTTT	CASSLAGGTNEKLFF
TRBV6-1	NA	TRBD1	TRBJ1-1	TGTGCCAGCAGTGAAAACGACAGGGGGGCGTCTTTCTTT	CASSENDRGASFF
TRBV2	NA	NA	TRBJ2-7	TGTGCCAGCAGTGAAGCAACGGGAAGGTACGAGCAGTACTTC	CASSEATGRYEQYF
TRBV4-2	NA	NA	TRBJ1-1	TGTGCCAGCAGCCAAGACAGGGGATGGAACACTGAAGCTTTCTTT	CASSQDRGWNTEAFF
TRBV6-5	NA	NA	TRBJ2-7	TGTGCCAGCAGTTACCAGCGGCAGGGGGGCAGCTACGAGCAGTACTTC	CASSYQRQGGSYEQYF
TRBV18	NA	TRBD1	TRBJ1-2	TGTGCCAGCTCACGACAGGGGGCGGAATTTCGCTACACCTTC	CASSRQGAEFRYTF
TRBV4-3	NA	TRBD2	TRBJ2-1	TGCGCCAGCAGCCAAGGCATACTAGCGGTACTTAATGAGCAGTTCTTC	CASSQGILAVLNEQFF
TRBV30	NA	NA	TRBJ2-3	TGTGCCTGGAGCCCCCTTTGGGGCGGTGGGGATACGCAGTATTTT	CAWSPLWGGGDTQYF
TRBV9	NA	TRBD1	TRBJ2-3	TGTGCCAGCAGCCCCAGGGGGCCCCTAGGGAGCACAGATACGCAGTATTTT	CASSPRGPLGSTDTQYF
TRBV7-2	once	TRBD2	TRBJ2-1	TGTGCCAGCAGCTCATCGGGACTAGCCAATGAGCAGTTCTTC	CASSSSGLANEQFF
TRBV7-9	NA	NA	TRBJ1-1	TGTGCCAGCAGCTCCACTGTGCGTAACACTGAAGCTTTCTTT	CASSSTVRNTEAFF
TRBV10-1	NA	TRBD1	TRBJ2-7	TGCGCCAGCAGTACTTCACAGGGGATAGCCTACGAGCAGTACTTC	CASSTSQGIAYEQYF
TRBV5-5	NA	NA	TRBJ2-3	TGTGCCAGCAGCTTGGTCCCCAGGACCGACAGAGATACGCAGTATTTT	CASSLVPRTDRDTQYF
TRBV5-4	NA	TRBD1	TRBJ2-3	TGTGCCAGCAGCCTAGGGACAGGGGGTACGAGCACAGATACGCAGTATTTT	CASSLGTGGTSTDTQYF
TRBV27	NA	NA	TRBJ2-7	TGTGCCAGCAGTTCCGGACAATCCTACGAGCAGTACTTC	CASSSGQSYEQYF
TRBV5-1	NA	TRBD2	TRBJ2-3	TGCGCCAGCCTCCCGACTAGCGGGACCAGACGCCTTAGCACAGATACGCAGTATTTT	CASLPTSGTRRLSTDTQYF
TRBV25-1	NA	NA	TRBJ1-2	TGTGCCAGCAGCTCTAACTATGGCTACACCTTC	CASSSNYGYTF
TRBV5-1	NA	TRBD1	TRBJ2-7	TGCGCCAGCAGCTTGACAGGGGACAGGGAGAAAAACGAGCAGTACTTC	CASSLTGDREKNEQYF
TRBV9	NA	NA	TRBJ2-1	TGTGCCAGCAGCCGGAGGGACTTAGGCTCCTACAATGAGCAGTTCTTC	CASSRRDLGSYNEQFF
TRBV6-5	once	TRBD1	TRBJ1-2	TGTGCCAGCAGCTCCCCTGGGACAGATGGCTACACCTTC	CASSSPGTDGYTF
TRBV5-4	NA	TRBD1	TRBJ1-5	TGTGCCAGCACTCTTATGCCGGGACAGGGGCGGGGAGGAGGGCAGCCCCAGCATTTT	CASTLMPGQGRGGGQPQHF
TRBV7-3	NA	NA	TRBJ2-1	TGTGCCAGCACGGGAATGTACACCCGTGTAATTGGGGAGCAGTTCTTC	CASTGMYTRVIGEQFF
TRBV4-3	NA	TRBD2	TRBJ2-7	TGCGCCAGCAGCCAAGCAACTAGCGGGATGCACATGAACTACGAGCAGTACTTC	CASSQATSGMHMNYEQYF
TRBV15	once	TRBD2	TRBJ2-5	TGTGCCACCGGCAAAAGCGGGAGTGAGACCCAGTACTTC	CATGKSGSETQYF
TRBV9	NA	TRBD1	TRBJ1-2	TGTGCCAGCAGCGTCCGGGACAGGGGAATTCAGAACTATGGCTACACCTTC	CASSVRDRGIQNYGYTF
TRBV27	NA	TRBD2	TRBJ2-1	TGTGCCAGCAGTCCCTCCTCTAGCGGGGTATACAATGAGCAGTTCTTC	CASSPSSSGVYNEQFF
TRBV7-6	NA	TRBD1	TRBJ2-7	TGTGCCAGCAGCTCCCGGACAGGCAAGTCCTACGAGCAGTACTTC	CASSSRTGKSYEQYF
TRBV28	NA	TRBD1	TRBJ2-2	TGTGCCAGCATCCAAGGGGGCGAAAAAACCGGGGAGCTGTTTTTT	CASIQGGEKTGELFF
TRBV28	NA	NA	TRBJ1-5	TGTGCCAGCAGTTTCGACGCGGGTAGCAATCAGCCCCAGCATTTT	CASSFDAGSNQPQHF
TRBV29-1	NA	TRBD2	TRBJ2-5	TGCAGCGTTGATGGGCTAGCGGGGGGTAGAGAGACCCAGTACTTC	CSVDGLAGGRETQYF
TRBV6-6	NA	NA	TRBJ1-1	TGTGCCAGCAGTTACGAGGGCAGGAACACTGAAGCTTTCTTT	CASSYEGRNTEAFF
TRBV6-5	NA	TRBD2	TRBJ2-7	TGTGCCAGCAGTTACTCTAGCGGGGACACCTACGAGCAGTACTTC	CASSYSSGDTYEQYF
TRBV19	NA	TRBD2	TRBJ2-5	TGTGCCAGTAGCCCCGGGGGGGGAGAGACCCAGTACTTC	CASSPGGGETQYF
TRBV6-5	once	NA	TRBJ2-5	TGTGCCAGCGGGCGCGGGCGCGGAGAGACCCAGTACTTC	CASGRGRGETQYF
TRBV7-2	NA	NA	TRBJ2-1	TGTGCCAGCAGCTATGGACAGTACAATGAGCAGTTCTTC	CASSYGQYNEQFF
TRBV28	NA	NA	TRBJ1-5	TGTGCCAGCAGTTTCGAGGGGGAATCGCAGCCCCAGCATTTT	CASSFEGESQPQHF
TRBV6-4	once	TRBD2	TRBJ2-2	TGTGCCAGCAGTACGACTAGCGGGGGGTTGTCGACCGGGGAGCTGTTTTTT	CASSTTSGGLSTGELFF
TRBV19	NA	TRBD1	TRBJ1-5	TGTGCCAGTAACGGACAGGGTGGCAATCAGCCCCAGCATTTT	CASNGQGGNQPQHF